The present TCR beta chain was sequenced within a study of long-term antiretroviral therapy in people with HIV (dated by TCRdb to between 2021 and 2022). As for the study more broadly: The earliest samples were collected about a decade before the 2015 WHO recommendation for immediate ART, when ART was typically delayed until CD4 counts fell. Whether ART initiation and durable HIV suppression were associated with changes in peripheral blood TRB repertoire composition and diversity was tested in a retrospective serial study. Of the 30 participants with HIV, some 12 were female. From a few dozen adults with confirmed HIV infection, the cohort provided 150 to 200 cryopreserved PBMC samples, gathered serially across a mean of about six years (range 1-12). No cross-contamination during QIAcube processing was shown when test extractions of a monoclonal T-cell line were performed alongside some 33 polyclonal samples. The investigation overall reported the following: Narrower CDR3 length ranges were observed in HIV repertoires than in controls, and an antigen-experienced repertoire with only a slight naive shift after ART was suggested by the network structure. Owing to limited PBMC availability, only the TCR beta chain was sequenced, without alpha chain pairing. No data were available on ART adherence, viral resistance or therapy changes, limiting inferences about post-ART repertoire changes. Expanded TRB clones identified before ART initiation dominated the repertoire across all time points, though the dominance fluctuated and decreased in many PLHIV after ART. Unsorted PBMC were profiled instead of sorted CD4+ and CD8+ T cells because pre-ART samples had limited cell numbers. Starting ART was linked to a significant rise in TRB diversity, yet even after long-term ART the diversity remained significantly lower than in transplant donor controls. The samples span the years 2004 to 2017, and the ART regimens used may be less effective than current regimens.

The immunoSEQ hsTCRB v3.0 assay was used at survey level resolution for TRB variable region sequencing. TRB sequencing targeted a depth of about 40,000-50,000 T-cell genomes per sample. Pooled TRB libraries were sequenced on an Illumina MiSeq with a v3 150-cycle kit. Regarding the original processing steps: Repertoire analysis ran in R within a reproducible Nextflow workflow covering QC, data transformation and analysis. Custom analyses were implemented in LymphoSeq2, an R package for AIRR-Seq data exploration. After excluding a few samples that yielded fewer than 5000 total TRB sequences, approximately 170 HIV repertoires remained for analysis. Among the approximately 180 HIV repertoires that were kept, 59 were collected before ART initiation and more than 120 were collected after ART initiation. Each repertoire was downsampled to 5000 TRB nucleotide sequences, and summary statistics were averaged across 100 downsampling iterations. TRB sequences were retained for analysis only if CDR3 regions of at least seven amino acids were present. Diversity was assessed using a clonality score derived from Shannon entropy and using the Gini coefficient. In the repertoire networks, any two of the top 5000 CDR3 amino acid sequences were connected whenever the two sequences differed by an edit distance of one. For TRB CDR3 amino acid sequences, GLIPH2 was used to predict antigen specificity groups and MHC restriction. CDR3 amino acid sequences were matched against VDJdb and McPAS-TCR to flag known CMV, EBV, HIV or tissue antigen associations. Pre-ART, post-ART and control groups were compared with Wilcoxon signed-rank tests and Holm-Bonferroni correction. Entries here come from immuneACCESS through TCRdb and include only in-frame sequences with V and J called. Some clones fail to appear in such tables; in the studies checked, an unresolved V gene covers under half of the shortfall, and the cause of the remainder is unknown. V and J calls and clone size come straight from that table; D and trimming were deduced from the DNA. This sample holds around 15,000 clones; around four fifths were observed only once. The top ten clones comprise 6.5% to 8.5% of the sample.

Trimming removed 0 bases from V and 5 bases from J; the gene matches leave 3 bases unexplained. There are 15 amino acids in the CDR3, from cysteine to phenylalanine inclusive. Only the CDR3 DNA is retained, 45 bases long and in frame from the first base. The germline V gene gives CDR1 as SGDLS and CDR2 as YYNGEE. To be included, a participant needed at least one PBMC sample from before ART initiation plus at least two post-ART samples. All participants with HIV were treated in the United States of America. Before DNA extraction, cryopreserved samples containing 1-10 million PBMC were thawed and washed. At the time of the earliest PBMC sample, participants with HIV were aged between 23 and 54 years. Per participant, PBMC samples came from 1-4 timepoints prior to ART initiation and 2-8 timepoints following ART initiation, for a median of 7 samples. Serial HIV viral load, CD4+ T-cell count, ART history and demographic data were obtained for every participant. A Qiagen kit on a QIAcube was used to extract genomic DNA from unsorted PBMC, with samples processed in batches of 12.

Of note for this clone: Its target antigen remains unknown. No much larger clone exists at a distance of one base, and base qualities are not known.

Sequenced material: unsorted PBMCs, taken 0.1 years after starting antiretroviral therapy. This receptor was taken from a man between 18 and 29 years old with HIV. Recombination linked TRBV9 to TRBJ2-3, with 10 bases in between that match TRBD2. The CDR3 region: CASSVELAGLDTQYF. Read as DNA, the sequence is TGTGCCAGCAGCGTAGAACTAGCGGGGTTAGATACGCAGTATTTT.